The subject of this entry is one TCR beta chain. The antigen is unknown. Per the germline V gene, CDR1 is MDHEN and CDR2 is SYDVKM. V lost 7 bases to trimming and J lost 4 bases; unmatched junction nucleotides: 3. CDR3 length equals 12 residues. These data originate in a study of cytomegalovirus exposure and HLA in healthy donors. Study-level points and caveats: According to an earlier analysis, most TCR beta V segments yielded productive rearrangements about 87% or about 30% of the time. TRBV6-2, TRBV6-3 and some other V segments were excluded as indistinguishable. From TCR beta sequences, most subjects' HLA-A and HLA-B alleles were reportedly predicted accurately.

The primer mix had 60 Vbeta and 13 Jbeta primers. Profiling relied on immunoSEQ multiplex PCR, and the TCRdb table lists in-frame clones only, not all of them. The repertoire consists of 65,000 to 90,000 clones, with 79% occurring once and the leading ten covering 2.5%. V usage is TRBV28 and J usage is TRBJ1-1; 7 nucleotides match TRBD1. Specimen: PBMCs. The source is a man younger than 40 in good health and CMV-seronegative. The CDR3, as DNA: TGTGCCAGCAAAGAGGGGGCCACTGAAGCTTTCTTT. It specifies CASKEGATEAFF.